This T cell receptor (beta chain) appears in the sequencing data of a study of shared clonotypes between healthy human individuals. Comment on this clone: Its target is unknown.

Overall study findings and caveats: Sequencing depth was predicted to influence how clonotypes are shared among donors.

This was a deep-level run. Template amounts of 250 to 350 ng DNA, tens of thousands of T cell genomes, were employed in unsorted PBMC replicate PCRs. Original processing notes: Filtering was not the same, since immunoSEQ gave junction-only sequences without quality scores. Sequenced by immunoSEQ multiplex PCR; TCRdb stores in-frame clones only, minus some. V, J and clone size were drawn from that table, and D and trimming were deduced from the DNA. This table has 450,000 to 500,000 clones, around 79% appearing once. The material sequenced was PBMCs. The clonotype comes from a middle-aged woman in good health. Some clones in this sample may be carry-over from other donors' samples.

The CDR3 nucleotides are TGTGCCAGCAGCTTAGGGTCTGTCCTCTATGGCTACACCTTC. Translating it yields CASSLGSVLYGYTF. The chain couples TRBV7-3 to TRBJ1-2; D is ambiguous. CDR1 is SGHTA and CDR2 is FQGTGA in the germline V gene. V was cut by 2 bases and J by 4 bases, with 11 bases left in between. This CDR3 has 14 amino acids.